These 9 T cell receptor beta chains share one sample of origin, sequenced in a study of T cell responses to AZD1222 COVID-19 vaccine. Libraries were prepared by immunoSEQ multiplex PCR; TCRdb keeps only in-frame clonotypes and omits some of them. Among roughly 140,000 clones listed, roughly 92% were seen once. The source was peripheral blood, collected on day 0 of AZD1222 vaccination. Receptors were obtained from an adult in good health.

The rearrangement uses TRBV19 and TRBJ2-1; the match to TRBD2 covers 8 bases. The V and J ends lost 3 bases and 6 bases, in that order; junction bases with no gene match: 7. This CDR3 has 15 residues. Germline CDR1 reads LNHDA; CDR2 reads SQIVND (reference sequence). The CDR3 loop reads CASSMAAGGVNEQFF. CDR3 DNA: TGTGCCAGTAGTATGGCGGCGGGAGGCGTCAATGAGCAGTTCTTC.

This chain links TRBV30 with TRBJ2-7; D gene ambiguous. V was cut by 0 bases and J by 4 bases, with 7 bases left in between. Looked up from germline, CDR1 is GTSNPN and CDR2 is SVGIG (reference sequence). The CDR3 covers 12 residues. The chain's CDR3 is CAWSVGAYEQYF. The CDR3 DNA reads TGTGCCTGGAGTGTAGGTGCATACGAGCAGTACTTC.

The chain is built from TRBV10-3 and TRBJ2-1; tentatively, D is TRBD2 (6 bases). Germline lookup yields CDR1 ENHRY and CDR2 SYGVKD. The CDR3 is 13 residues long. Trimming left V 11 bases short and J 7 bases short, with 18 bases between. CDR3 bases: TGTGCCCCTCCCGGGAGAGGGTGGAATGAGCAGTTCTTC. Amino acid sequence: CAPPGRGWNEQFF.

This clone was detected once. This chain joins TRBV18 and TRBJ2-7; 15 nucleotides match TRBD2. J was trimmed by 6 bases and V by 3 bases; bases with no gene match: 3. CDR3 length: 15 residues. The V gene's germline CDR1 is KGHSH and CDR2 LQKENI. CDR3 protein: CASSPMGLAGGEQYF. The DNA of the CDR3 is TGTGCCAGCTCACCTATGGGACTAGCGGGAGGCGAGCAGTACTTC. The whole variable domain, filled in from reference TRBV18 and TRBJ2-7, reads NAGVMQNPRHLVRRRGQEARLRCSPMKGHSHVYWYRQLPEEGLKFMVYLQKENIIDESGMPKERFSAEFPKEGPSILRIQQVVRGDSAAYFCASSPMGLAGGEQYFGPGTRLTVT.

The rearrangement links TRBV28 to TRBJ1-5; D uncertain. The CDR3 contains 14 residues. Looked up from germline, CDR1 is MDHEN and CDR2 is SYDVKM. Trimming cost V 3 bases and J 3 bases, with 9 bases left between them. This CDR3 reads CASSLWISNQPQHF. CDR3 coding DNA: TGTGCCAGCAGTTTGTGGATTTCCAATCAGCCCCAGCATTTT.

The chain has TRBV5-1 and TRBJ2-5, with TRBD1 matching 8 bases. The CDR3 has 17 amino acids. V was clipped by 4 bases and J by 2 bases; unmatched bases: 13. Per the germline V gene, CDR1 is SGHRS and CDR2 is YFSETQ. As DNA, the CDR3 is TGCGCCAGCAGCACCTTTGGCGGACAGGGAGAGCAAGAGACCCAGTACTTC. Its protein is CASSTFGGQGEQETQYF.

The CDR3 reads CASNGNPNTGELFF. The CDR3 DNA is TGTGCCAGTAACGGTAATCCGAACACCGGGGAGCTGTTTTTT. The chain couples TRBV19 to TRBJ2-2; no reliable D call. CDR1 is LNHDA, CDR2 SQIVND, per germline (reference sequence). This CDR3 has 14 amino acids. Trimming shortened V by 7 bases and J by 0 bases, and 9 bases separated the two germline ends.

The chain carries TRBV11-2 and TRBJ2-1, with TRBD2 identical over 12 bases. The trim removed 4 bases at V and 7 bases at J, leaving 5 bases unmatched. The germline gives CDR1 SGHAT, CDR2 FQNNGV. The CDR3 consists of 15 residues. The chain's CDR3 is CASSSLAGGFNEQFF. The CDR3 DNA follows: TGTGCCAGCAGCTCCCTAGCGGGAGGGTTTAATGAGCAGTTCTTC. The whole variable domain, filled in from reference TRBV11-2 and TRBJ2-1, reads EAGVAQSPRYKIIEKRQSVAFWCNPISGHATLYWYQQILGQGPKLLIQFQNNGVVDDSQLPKDRFSAERLKGVDSTLKIQPAKLEDSAVYLCASSSLAGGFNEQFFGPGTRLTVL.

The CDR3 DNA sequence: TGCGCCAGCAGCTTCTGGGGAGAGACCCAGTACTTC. Translating gives CASSFWGETQYF. The chain uses TRBV5-1 and TRBJ2-5, with D unresolved. Germline V gene lookup returns CDR1 SGHRS and CDR2 YFSETQ. The V gene lost 2 bases and the J gene lost 4 bases, with 6 bases spanning the gap. The CDR3 sequence is 12 residues long.